Each of the 13 T cell receptor beta chains below was sequenced from the same sample in a study of beta chain features in type 1 diabetes. All of the isolated RNA was reverse transcribed, so expressed TCRB transcripts were sequenced. This table comes from immunoSEQ multiplex PCR, and its TCRdb copy is limited to in-frame clones, with some not included. Altogether around 190,000 clones are present, 13% being singletons, with the ten largest covering roughly 0.56%. Sequenced input: central memory CD4+ T cells from blood. These receptor sequences come from a woman aged 18-29 years in good health.

This clone was detected a few times. The rearrangement links TRBV30 to TRBJ2-3; 7 nucleotides match TRBD2. The CDR3 has 15 residues. Trimming took 4 bases from V and 3 from J; bases not matched to a gene: 10. Germline V gene sequence: CDR1 GTSNPN, CDR2 SVGIG (reference sequence). CDR3 DNA sequence: TGTGCCTGGAATTGGCGGGGAGGGCCTACAGATACGCAGTATTTT. Translating it yields CAWNWRGGPTDTQYF.

The sample holds many counts of this clone. This sequence joins TRBV29-1 and TRBJ2-1, with 11 bases that match TRBD2. Germline V lookup: CDR1 SQVTM, CDR2 ANQGSEA. V shed 3 bases and J 7 bases; nucleotides not matched to a gene: 5. This CDR3 is 14 amino acids long. CDR3 in DNA: TGCAGCGTTGATCTGTCTAGCGGGAGGAATGAGCAGTTCTTC. It yields the protein CSVDLSSGRNEQFF.

This clone was recorded a few times. The V and J genes are TRBV4-2 and TRBJ1-4, with 7 nucleotides matching TRBD1. The CDR3 runs to 16 residues. CDR1 and CDR2 (germline): LGHNA, YNFKEQ. The V and J ends lost 4 bases and 0 bases, in that order; junction bases with no gene match: 5. DNA for the CDR3: TGTGCCAGCAGCCGGACAGGTCCCGCAACTAATGAAAAACTGTTTTTT. Protein sequence: CASSRTGPATNEKLFF.

The chain carries TRBV5-1 and TRBJ2-7; 9 bases line up with TRBD1. The CDR3 consists of 16 residues. Germline values: CDR1 SGHRS, CDR2 YFSETQ. Trimming at V came to 6 bases and at J to 5 bases, leaving 15 bases not matched to a gene. The CDR3 loop reads CASTPATGTGSHEQYF. The DNA of the CDR3 is TGCGCCAGCACCCCAGCTACCGGGACAGGGAGCCACGAGCAGTACTTC.

The chain links TRBV25-1 to TRBJ2-1; 7 bases match TRBD1. Germline loops: CDR1 MGHDK, CDR2 SYGVNS. The CDR3 consists of 14 residues. Trimming at V came to 10 bases and at J to 5 bases, leaving 11 bases not matched to a gene. In nucleotides, the CDR3 is TGTGCCACCGAGCCCGCCACAGGGGACAATGAGCAGTTCTTC. It codes for CATEPATGDNEQFF.

This chain connects TRBV7-2 to TRBJ2-1, with 9 bases lining up with TRBD2. CDR1 is SGHTA, CDR2 FQGNSA, per germline. CDR3 length: 15 residues. The V segment lost 5 bases and the J segment 10 bases; nucleotides outside the gene matches: 12. The CDR3 sequence: CASSTWSSGRVEQFF. The CDR3 DNA is TGTGCCAGCAGCACGTGGAGTAGCGGGAGAGTCGAGCAGTTCTTC.

This clone has a handful of counts. The chain couples TRBV7-9 to TRBJ1-1, with 9 positions matching TRBD1. The J segment lost 4 bases and the V segment lost 10 bases, leaving 7 bases of the junction unmatched. Germline CDR1 SEHNR, CDR2 FQNEAQ (reference sequence). CDR3 size: 13 residues. CDR3 protein: CAIGPGQGTEAFF. The CDR3 nucleotides are TGTGCCATTGGTCCGGGACAGGGCACTGAAGCTTTCTTT.

This clone appeared a few times. V and J are TRBV7-3 and TRBJ1-2; 7 nucleotides line up with TRBD1. The trim removed 5 bases at V and 0 bases at J, leaving 9 bases unmatched. Germline assignment: CDR1 SGHTA and CDR2 FQGTGA. The CDR3 sequence is 16 residues long. CDR3 DNA sequence: TGTGCCAGCAGCGAAGACAGGGAGAATTCTAACTATGGCTACACCTTC. This encodes CASSEDRENSNYGYTF.

This chain joins TRBV30 and TRBJ2-5; no definite D call. CDR1 and CDR2 (germline): GTSNPN, SVGIG (reference sequence). This CDR3 contains 11 residues. Trimming removed 2 bases from V and 2 bases from J, with 3 bases in between. CDR3 in DNA: TGTGCCTGGAGTTCGCAAGAGACCCAGTACTTC. Amino acid sequence: CAWSSQETQYF.

This clone was counted between two and nine times. This chain links TRBV2 with TRBJ2-3, with D perhaps matching TRBD1 (5 bases). V was cut by 7 bases and J by 3 bases, with 11 bases left in between. This CDR3 contains 13 residues. Germline lookup yields CDR1 SNHLY and CDR2 FYNNEI. The CDR3 loop is CASKTSGTDTQYF. The CDR3 coding sequence is TGTGCCAGCAAAACATCAGGGACAGATACGCAGTATTTT.

The V and J genes are TRBV9 and TRBJ2-1, with 7 bases lining up with TRBD1. Germline CDR1 and CDR2: SGDLS and YYNGEE. The CDR3 is made up of 15 amino acids. Trimming at V came to 5 bases and at J to 7 bases, leaving 12 bases not matched to a gene. The CDR3 reads CASSARGKGRNEQFF. In DNA form, the CDR3 reads TGTGCCAGCAGTGCCAGGGGGAAGGGTCGGAATGAGCAGTTCTTC.

This clone has just a few counts. V usage is TRBV11-2 and J usage is TRBJ2-1, with D hard to call. CDR1 is SGHAT and CDR2 is FQNNGV in the germline V gene. The germline V and J ends were trimmed by 2 bases and 5 bases, with 7 bases remaining between them. This CDR3 spans 13 amino acids. The CDR3 region has the DNA TGTGCCAGCAGCTTATACTTCCACAATGAGCAGTTCTTC. It specifies CASSLYFHNEQFF.

This clone was counted between two and nine times. The V and J genes are TRBV5-8 and TRBJ1-5; 9 bases match TRBD1. The CDR3 covers 15 residues. J gave up 5 bases and V 4 bases, and 7 bases lay outside the gene matches. Looked up from germline, CDR1 is SGHTS and CDR2 is YDEGEE. The CDR3 nucleotides are TGTGCCAGCAGCGAGTCAGGACAGGGGCATCAGCCCCAGCATTTT. Translating gives CASSESGQGHQPQHF.